This T cell receptor (beta chain) comes out of a study of PD-1 blockade in mismatch repair-deficient tumors. The wider study: Patients had over ten mismatch repair-deficient cancer types and were previously treated and progressing.

All patients were mismatch repair deficient, assessed by either PCR or immunohistochemistry. The TCR-sequenced patients were a few responders to pembrolizumab. Germline assignment: CDR1 SQVTM and CDR2 ANQGSEA. The CDR3 totals 13 residues. V lost 7 bases and J lost 0, with 9 bases in between. The repertoire was sequenced with immunoSEQ multiplex PCR; TCRdb's copy has only in-frame clones and lacks some. The sample consists of about 60,000 clones, around 88% of them appearing once. Study findings and constraints: Tumor-resident clones, often absent from pretreatment blood, expanded after pembrolizumab and then contracted.

Concerning this clone itself: Its specificity is not known.

The material sequenced was peripheral blood, taken 52 weeks after starting pembrolizumab. J is TRBJ2-2 and V is TRBV29-1, with TRBD2 as a possible D gene (5 bases). This sequence was found in an adult with mismatch repair-deficient cancer. The CDR3 spells CSATNSNTGELFF. The CDR3 DNA sequence: TGCAGCGCGACTAACTCGAACACCGGGGAGCTGTTTTTT.